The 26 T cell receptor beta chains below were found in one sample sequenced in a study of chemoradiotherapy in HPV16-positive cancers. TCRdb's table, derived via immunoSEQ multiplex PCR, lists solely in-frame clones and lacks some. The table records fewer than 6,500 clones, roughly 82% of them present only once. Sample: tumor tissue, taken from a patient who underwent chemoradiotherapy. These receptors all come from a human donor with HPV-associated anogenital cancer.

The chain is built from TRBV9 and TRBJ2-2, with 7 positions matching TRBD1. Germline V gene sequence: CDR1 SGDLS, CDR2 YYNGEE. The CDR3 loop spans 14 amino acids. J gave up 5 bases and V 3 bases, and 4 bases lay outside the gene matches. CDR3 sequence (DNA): TGTGCCAGCAGCGGGACAGGAGCTACCGGGGAGCTGTTTTTT. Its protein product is CASSGTGATGELFF.

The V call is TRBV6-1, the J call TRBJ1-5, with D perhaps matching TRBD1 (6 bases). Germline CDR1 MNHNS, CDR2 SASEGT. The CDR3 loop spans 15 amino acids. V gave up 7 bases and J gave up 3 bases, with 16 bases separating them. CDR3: CASTEGGHVNQPQHF. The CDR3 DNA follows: TGTGCCAGCACCGAGGGGGGGCATGTCAATCAGCCCCAGCATTTT.

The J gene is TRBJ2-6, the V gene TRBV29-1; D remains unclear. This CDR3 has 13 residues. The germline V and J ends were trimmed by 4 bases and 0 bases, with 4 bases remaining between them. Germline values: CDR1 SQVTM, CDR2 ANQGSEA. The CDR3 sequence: CSVAISGANVLTF. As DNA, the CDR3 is TGCAGCGTTGCGATCTCTGGGGCCAACGTCCTGACTTTC.

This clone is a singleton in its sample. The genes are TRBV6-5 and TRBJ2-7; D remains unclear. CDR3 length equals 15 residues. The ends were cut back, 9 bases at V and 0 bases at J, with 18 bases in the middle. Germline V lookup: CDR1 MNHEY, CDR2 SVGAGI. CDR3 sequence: CASSPESRPSYEQYF. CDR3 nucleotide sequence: TGTGCCAGTTCCCCCGAATCTAGACCCTCCTACGAGCAGTACTTC.

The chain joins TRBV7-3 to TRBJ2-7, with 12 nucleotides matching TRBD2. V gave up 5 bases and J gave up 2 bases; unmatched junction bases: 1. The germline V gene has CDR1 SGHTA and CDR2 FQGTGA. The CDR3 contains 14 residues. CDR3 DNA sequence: TGTGCCAGCAGCCCTAGCGGGGGGGCCTACGAGCAGTACTTC. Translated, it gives CASSPSGGAYEQYF.

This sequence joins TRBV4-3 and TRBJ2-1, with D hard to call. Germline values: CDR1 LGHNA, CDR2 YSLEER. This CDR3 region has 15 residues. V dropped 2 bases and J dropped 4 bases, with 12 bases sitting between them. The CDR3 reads CASSQIGPKYNEQFF. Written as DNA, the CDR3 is TGCGCCAGCAGCCAAATAGGACCGAAGTACAATGAGCAGTTCTTC.

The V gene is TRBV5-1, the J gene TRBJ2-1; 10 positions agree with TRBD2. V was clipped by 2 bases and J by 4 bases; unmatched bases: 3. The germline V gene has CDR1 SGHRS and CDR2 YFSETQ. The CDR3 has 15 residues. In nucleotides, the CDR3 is TGCGCCAGCAGCTTAAGCGGGGGGGCTTACAATGAGCAGTTCTTC. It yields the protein CASSLSGGAYNEQFF.

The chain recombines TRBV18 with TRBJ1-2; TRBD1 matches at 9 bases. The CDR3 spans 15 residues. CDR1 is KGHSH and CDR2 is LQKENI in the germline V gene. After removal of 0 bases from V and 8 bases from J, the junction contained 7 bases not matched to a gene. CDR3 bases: TGTGCCAGCTCACCACCTACAGGGGGCTATCAGGGCTACACCTTC. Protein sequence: CASSPPTGGYQGYTF.

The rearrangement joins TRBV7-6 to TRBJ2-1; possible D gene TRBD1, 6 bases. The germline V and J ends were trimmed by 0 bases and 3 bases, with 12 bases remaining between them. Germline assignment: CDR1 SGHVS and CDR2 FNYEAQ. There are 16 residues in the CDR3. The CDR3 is CASSLARGHNYNEQFF. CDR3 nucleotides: TGTGCCAGCAGCTTAGCTAGGGGACACAACTACAATGAGCAGTTCTTC.

In nucleotides, the CDR3 is TGTGCCAGAGGTACAGGTTACGGCAATCAGCCCCAGCATTTT. Encoded protein: CARGTGYGNQPQHF. This chain joins TRBV5-3 and TRBJ1-5, with D possibly being TRBD1 (5 bases). TRBV5-3 counts as an open reading frame of uncertain function. CDR3 length: 14 residues. The germline V and J ends were trimmed by 7 bases and 2 bases, with 13 bases remaining between them.

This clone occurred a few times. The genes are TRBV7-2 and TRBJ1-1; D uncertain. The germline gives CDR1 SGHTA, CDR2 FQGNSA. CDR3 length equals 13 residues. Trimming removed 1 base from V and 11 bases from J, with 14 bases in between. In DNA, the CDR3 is TGTGCCAGCAGCTTAGGGGAGGCAGTAAGGGCTTTCTTT. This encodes CASSLGEAVRAFF.

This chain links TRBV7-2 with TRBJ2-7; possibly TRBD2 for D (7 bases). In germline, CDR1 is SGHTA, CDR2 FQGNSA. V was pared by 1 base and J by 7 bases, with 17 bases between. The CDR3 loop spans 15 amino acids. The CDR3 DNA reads TGTGCCAGCAGCTTAGGGGGGGGGCCAATGAGGGAGCAGTACTTC. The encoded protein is CASSLGGGPMREQYF.

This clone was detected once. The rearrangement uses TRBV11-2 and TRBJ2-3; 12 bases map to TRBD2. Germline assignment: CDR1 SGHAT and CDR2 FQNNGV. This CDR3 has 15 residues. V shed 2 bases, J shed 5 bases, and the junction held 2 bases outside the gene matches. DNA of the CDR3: TGTGCCAGCAGCTTAATACTAGCGGGGGGAGATACGCAGTATTTT. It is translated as CASSLILAGGDTQYF.

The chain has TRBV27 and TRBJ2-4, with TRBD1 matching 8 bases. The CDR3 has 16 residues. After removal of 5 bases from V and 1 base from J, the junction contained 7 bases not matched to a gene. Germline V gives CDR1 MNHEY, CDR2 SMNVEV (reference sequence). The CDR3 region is CASSPRQGKAKNIQYF. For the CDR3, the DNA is TGTGCCAGCAGTCCGCGACAGGGGAAGGCCAAAAACATTCAGTACTTC.

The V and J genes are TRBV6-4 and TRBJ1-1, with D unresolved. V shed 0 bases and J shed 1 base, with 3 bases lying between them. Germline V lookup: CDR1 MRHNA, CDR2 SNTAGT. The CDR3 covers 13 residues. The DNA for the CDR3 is TGTGCCAGCAGTGACTCTTCGAACACTGAAGCTTTCTTT. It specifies CASSDSSNTEAFF.

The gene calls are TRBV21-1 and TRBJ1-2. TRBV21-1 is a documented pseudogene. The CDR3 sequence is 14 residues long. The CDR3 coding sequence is TGTGCCAGCAGCAATTATCGGGGGCTCAAGGGCTACACCTTC. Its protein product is CASSNYRGLKGYTF.

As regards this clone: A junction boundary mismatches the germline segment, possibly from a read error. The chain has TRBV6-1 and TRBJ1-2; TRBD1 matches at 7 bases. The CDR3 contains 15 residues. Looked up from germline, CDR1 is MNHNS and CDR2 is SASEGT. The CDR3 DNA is TGTGCCAGCAGTGTCCCCGGACAGGCCAACTTTGGCTACACCTTC. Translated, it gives CASSVPGQANFGYTF.

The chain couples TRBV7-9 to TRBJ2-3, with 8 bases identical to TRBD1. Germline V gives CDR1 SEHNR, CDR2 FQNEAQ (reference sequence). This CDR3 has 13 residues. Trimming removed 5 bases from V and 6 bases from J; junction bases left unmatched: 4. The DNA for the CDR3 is TGTGCCAGCAGCCCGACAGGGGCCGATACGCAGTATTTT. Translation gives CASSPTGADTQYF.

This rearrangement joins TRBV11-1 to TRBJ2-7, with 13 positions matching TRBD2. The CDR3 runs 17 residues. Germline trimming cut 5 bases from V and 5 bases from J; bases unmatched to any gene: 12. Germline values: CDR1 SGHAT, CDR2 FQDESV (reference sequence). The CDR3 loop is CASSRTSGGPVGNEQYF. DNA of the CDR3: TGTGCCAGCAGCCGGACTAGCGGGGGCCCAGTAGGGAACGAGCAGTACTTC.

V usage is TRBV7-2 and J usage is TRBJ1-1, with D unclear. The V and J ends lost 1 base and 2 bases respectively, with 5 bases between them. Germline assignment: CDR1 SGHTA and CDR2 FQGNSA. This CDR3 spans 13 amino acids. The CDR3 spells CASSLGRNTEAFF. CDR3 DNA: TGTGCCAGCAGCTTAGGTCGCAACACTGAAGCTTTCTTT.

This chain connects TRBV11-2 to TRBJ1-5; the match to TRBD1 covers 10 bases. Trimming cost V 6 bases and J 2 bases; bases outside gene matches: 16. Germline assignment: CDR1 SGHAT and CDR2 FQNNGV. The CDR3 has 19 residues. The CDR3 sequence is CASRGRGTGAFHRNQPQHF. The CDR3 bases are TGTGCCAGCAGAGGGCGCGGGACAGGGGCCTTCCATCGCAATCAGCCCCAGCATTTT.

For the CDR3, the DNA is TGTGCCTGGAGTGTAGTAGGAAACACCATATATTTT. Translation gives CAWSVVGNTIYF. This sequence joins TRBV30 and TRBJ1-3; D ambiguous. This CDR3 has 12 amino acids. Trimming cost V 0 bases and J 4 bases, with 4 bases left between them. The germline V gene has CDR1 GTSNPN and CDR2 SVGIG (reference sequence).

The CDR3 coding sequence is TGTGCCAGCAGCTCTAGCGGGGGAGGAGCGCAGTATTTT. Translating it yields CASSSSGGGAQYF. The V call is TRBV7-3, the J call TRBJ2-3; 10 bases align to TRBD2. J gave up 10 bases and V 4 bases, and 5 bases lay outside the gene matches. The CDR3 runs to 13 residues. Per germline, CDR1 SGHTA and CDR2 FQGTGA.

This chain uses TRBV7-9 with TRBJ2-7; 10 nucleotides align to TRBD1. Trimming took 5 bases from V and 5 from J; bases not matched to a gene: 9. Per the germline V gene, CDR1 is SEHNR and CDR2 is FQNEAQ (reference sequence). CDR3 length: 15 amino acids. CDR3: CASSRGQGDVNEQYF. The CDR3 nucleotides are TGTGCCAGCAGCCGCGGACAGGGGGATGTCAACGAGCAGTACTTC.

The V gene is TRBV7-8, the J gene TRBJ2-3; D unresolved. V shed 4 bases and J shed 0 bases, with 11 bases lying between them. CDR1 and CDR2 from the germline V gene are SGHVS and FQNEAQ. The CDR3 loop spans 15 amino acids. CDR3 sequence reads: CASSSIGPSTDTQYF. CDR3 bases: TGTGCCAGCAGCTCCATCGGACCAAGCACAGATACGCAGTATTTT. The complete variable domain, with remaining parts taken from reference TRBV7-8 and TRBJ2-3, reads GAGVSQSPRYKVAKRGQDVALRCDPISGHVSLFWYQQALGQGPEFLTYFQNEAQLDKSGLPSDRFFAERPEGSVSTLKIQRTQQEDSAVYLCASSSIGPSTDTQYFGPGTRLTVL.

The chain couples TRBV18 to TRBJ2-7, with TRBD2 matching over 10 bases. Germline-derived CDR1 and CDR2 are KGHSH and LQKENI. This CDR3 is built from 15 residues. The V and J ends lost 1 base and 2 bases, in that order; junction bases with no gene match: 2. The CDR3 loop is CASSPRTSGAYEQYF. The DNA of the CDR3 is TGTGCCAGCTCACCACGAACTAGCGGGGCCTACGAGCAGTACTTC.